Below, 2 T cell receptor beta chains from the same sample are listed, as sequenced in a study of blood T cell repertoires in COVID-19 (dated by TCRdb to about 2020). Library construction relied on the immunoSEQ multiplex PCR assay. TCRdb's version of the immuneACCESS table is confined to in-frame rearrangements and falls short of the full clone set. An unresolved V gene accounts for under half of the shortfall where checked; the remainder is of unknown origin. In this sample the table shows fewer than 250,000 clones, around 89% of which occur a single time. Clones ranked in the top ten supply under 5% of the sample. Specimen: peripheral blood. These receptors were taken from a human donor in a cohort sampled during active COVID-19.

The V and J genes are TRBV4-1 and TRBJ2-3; D unresolved. Trimming shortened V by 4 bases and J by 0 bases, and 5 bases separated the two germline ends. Germline CDR1 MGHRA, CDR2 YSYEKL. The CDR3 covers 13 residues. DNA of the CDR3: TGCGCCAGCAGCCTGACAAGCACAGATACGCAGTATTTT. It translates to CASSLTSTDTQYF.

The chain has TRBV14 and TRBJ1-5; D possibly corresponds to TRBD1 (6 bases). Per germline, CDR1 SGHDN and CDR2 FVKESK. This CDR3 region has 20 residues. V was clipped by 0 bases and J by 2 bases, with 23 bases between them. The CDR3 sequence is CASSQDRARGRGEGNQPQHF. In DNA, the CDR3 is TGTGCCAGCAGCCAAGATCGGGCGAGGGGCAGGGGTGAGGGCAATCAGCCCCAGCATTTT. The variable domain in full, completed from reference TRBV14 and TRBJ1-5, reads EAGVTQFPSHSVIEKGQTVTLRCDPISGHDNLYWYRRVMGKEIKFLLHFVKESKQDESGMPNNRFLAERTGGTYSTLKVQPAELEDSGVYFCASSQDRARGRGEGNQPQHFGDGTRLSIL.